Listed here are 29 T cell receptor beta chains from one sample, sequenced in a study of CD4 T cells in relation to SARS-CoV-2 and coronaviruses. CD4+ T cells from unexposed donors were obtained before the COVID-19 pandemic (2011-2018). TCRdb keeps only in-frame clones here, not all; method: immunoSEQ multiplex PCR. The table shows tens of thousands of clones, with around 86% occurring only once. Sequenced sample: memory CD4+ T cells from PBMCs. These receptors all stem from a human donor in good health.

The rearrangement links TRBV3-1 (or the pseudogene TRBV3-2) to TRBJ2-5; 9 positions match TRBD2. J was trimmed by 5 bases and V by 2 bases; bases with no gene match: 9. CDR1 LGHDT and CDR2 YNNKEL come from the germline V gene (reference sequence). The CDR3 is made up of 16 amino acids. CDR3 DNA sequence: TGTGCCAGCAGCCAATCCGGGACTAGCCCTCAGGAGACCCAGTACTTC. Protein sequence: CASSQSGTSPQETQYF.

The chain is built from TRBV11-2 and TRBJ2-2, with D possibly TRBD2 on 6 matching bases. The V gene's germline CDR1 is SGHAT and CDR2 FQNNGV. The CDR3 length is 15 residues. Between the trimmed V and J ends, which lost 5 bases and 7 bases, there was a span of 17 bases. The CDR3 DNA reads as TGTGCCAGCAGCCCCCCCCGGGGGTCGGTCGGGGAGCTGTTTTTT. Its protein is CASSPPRGSVGELFF.

The chain's CDR3 is CASRSPGTGTSNQPQHF. In nucleotides, the CDR3 is TGTGCCAGCAGAAGTCCCGGGACAGGGACTAGCAATCAGCCCCAGCATTTT. The J gene is TRBJ1-5, the V gene TRBV28, with TRBD1 identical over 9 bases. The germline V gene has CDR1 MDHEN and CDR2 SYDVKM. Trimming at V came to 6 bases and at J to 0 bases, leaving 9 bases not matched to a gene. This CDR3 contains 17 residues.

The genes are TRBV2 and TRBJ2-1, with a tentative D call TRBD2 (5 bases). Germline CDR1 and CDR2: SNHLY and FYNNEI. Trimming shortened V by 6 bases and J by 12 bases, and 18 bases separated the two germline ends. The CDR3 is 13 residues long. The CDR3 region is CASRPPLVGRQFF. CDR3 nucleotides: TGTGCCAGCAGGCCTCCACTAGTTGGTCGGCAGTTCTTC. The entire variable domain, with the rest obtained from reference TRBV2 and TRBJ2-1, is as follows: EPEVTQTPSHQVTQMGQEVILRCVPISNHLYFYWYRQILGQKVEFLVSFYNNEISEKSEIFDDQFSVERPDGSNFTLKIRSTKLEDSAMYFCASRPPLVGRQFFGPGTRLTVL.

The chain joins TRBV4-2 to TRBJ2-4; no reliable D call. V lost 1 base to trimming and J lost 0 bases, with 7 bases between them. This CDR3 region has 15 residues. Germline CDR1 LGHNA, CDR2 YNFKEQ. This chain's CDR3 is CASSQANVAKNIQYF. The CDR3 coding sequence is TGTGCCAGCAGCCAAGCTAACGTAGCCAAAAACATTCAGTACTTC.

V usage is TRBV24-1 and J usage is TRBJ1-1; 9 nucleotides align to TRBD1. CDR1 is KGHDR and CDR2 is SFDVKD in the germline V gene. V gave up 3 bases and J gave up 4 bases; unmatched junction bases: 8. This CDR3 has 16 residues. The CDR3 here is CATSDTRTGASTEAFF. The CDR3 DNA sequence: TGTGCCACCAGTGATACCCGGACAGGGGCTAGCACTGAAGCTTTCTTT.

The chain combines TRBV6-6 with TRBJ2-7; 7 bases match TRBD2. The CDR3 spans 15 residues. V dropped 7 bases and J dropped 1; count of bases not matched to a gene: 10. Germline CDR1 and CDR2: MNHNY and SVGAGI (reference sequence). The CDR3 DNA sequence: TGTGCCAGCACCCTCACGGAGGGAGGGTCCTACGAGCAGTACTTC. Protein: CASTLTEGGSYEQYF.

This clone was observed a few times. This rearrangement joins TRBV28 to TRBJ2-7; the D gene is possibly TRBD1 (6 bases). The CDR3 length is 14 residues. Deletions cut 6 bases from V and 1 base from J, with 13 bases between. Germline-derived CDR1 and CDR2 are MDHEN and SYDVKM. The DNA for the CDR3 is TGTGCCAGCAGAAGACAGGTCACGTCCTACGAGCAGTACTTC. This encodes CASRRQVTSYEQYF.

This rearrangement joins TRBV18 to TRBJ2-1; a weak D match, TRBD2 (6 bases). The CDR3 sequence is 21 residues long. Germline CDR1 KGHSH, CDR2 LQKENI. The germline V and J ends were trimmed by 3 bases and 5 bases, with 32 bases remaining between them. In DNA form, the CDR3 reads TGTGCCAGCTCACCCTACCAGGGACTTCCGCCGGGCGGAGGGGTACACAATGAGCAGTTCTTC. Translation: CASSPYQGLPPGGGVHNEQFF.

The rearrangement uses TRBV4-2 and TRBJ1-1; maybe TRBD1 (6 bases). Trimming pared 3 bases from V and 3 bases from J, leaving 14 bases between. This CDR3 is 15 amino acids long. Germline CDR1 and CDR2: LGHNA and YNFKEQ. Here the CDR3 reads CASSQSLGQHTEAFF. The CDR3 DNA reads as TGTGCCAGCAGCCAGAGCCTTGGACAGCACACTGAAGCTTTCTTT.

The rearrangement links TRBV6-5 to TRBJ2-7; 7 nucleotides agree with TRBD2. The CDR3 consists of 14 residues. With 10 bases clipped from V and 3 bases from J, the junction kept 12 bases outside the gene matches. Per germline, CDR1 MNHEY and CDR2 SVGAGI. In nucleotides, the CDR3 is TGTGCCATCCTAAAAGGACTAGATGTCTACGAGCAGTACTTC. This codes for CAILKGLDVYEQYF.

This chain uses TRBV11-2 with TRBJ2-3; D may be TRBD1 (6 bases). V was shortened by 0 bases and J by 6 bases, with 7 bases between the two germline ends. Germline V gives CDR1 SGHAT, CDR2 FQNNGV. This CDR3 is 13 amino acids long. The CDR3 DNA is TGTGCCAGCAGCTTAGATCAGGGGGATACGCAGTATTTT. Translation gives CASSLDQGDTQYF.

This clone was detected a few times. V gene TRBV7-9 combines with J gene TRBJ1-4; D remains unclear. CDR3 length: 16 residues. Germline CDR1 reads SEHNR; CDR2 reads FQNEAQ (reference sequence). V was clipped by 5 bases and J by 2 bases, with 15 bases between them. DNA for the CDR3: TGTGCCAGCAGCCCTGTCCTAGGGCGTACTAATGAAAAACTGTTTTTT. Translated, it gives CASSPVLGRTNEKLFF.

The rearrangement joins TRBV5-1 to TRBJ2-3, with 8 bases aligning to TRBD1. The J segment lost 2 bases and the V segment lost 3 bases, leaving 5 bases of the junction unmatched. From germline, CDR1 is SGHRS and CDR2 YFSETQ. The CDR3 is 15 amino acids. The CDR3 protein is CASSSSGGNTDTQYF. The CDR3 DNA reads TGCGCCAGCAGCTCCTCAGGGGGCAACACAGATACGCAGTATTTT.

The chain carries TRBV14 and TRBJ2-7; D remains ambiguous. The CDR3 totals 12 residues. Germline CDR1 and CDR2: SGHDN and FVKESK. V lost 4 bases and J 0 bases, leaving 4 bases between the germline ends. The CDR3 nucleotides are TGTGCCAGCAGCCGATTCTCCTACGAGCAGTACTTC. Protein sequence: CASSRFSYEQYF.

V gene TRBV28 combines with J gene TRBJ2-6, with D possibly being TRBD1 (6 bases). V gave up 4 bases and J gave up 13 bases, with 11 bases separating them. The CDR3 covers 12 residues. Germline V gene data show CDR1 as MDHEN and CDR2 as SYDVKM. CDR3 DNA sequence: TGTGCCAGCAGTTCAGGGGTACGGGTCCTGACTTTC. It translates to CASSSGVRVLTF.

The table lists this clone with a few counts. V gene TRBV21-1 combines with J gene TRBJ2-1. TRBV21-1 is classified as a pseudogene. CDR3 size: 12 residues. The chain's CDR3 is CASSGWDNEQFF. The CDR3 DNA reads as TGTGCCAGCAGCGGCTGGGACAATGAGCAGTTCTTC.

The V gene is TRBV12-3 or TRBV12-4, the J gene TRBJ2-7, with TRBD1 identical over 10 bases. The CDR3 is 13 residues long. V lost 6 bases and J lost 6; bases outside the gene matches: 5. Here the CDR3 DNA reads TGTGCCAGCAGCCGCGGACAGGGGGGCGAGCAGTACTTC. Its protein product is CASSRGQGGEQYF.

The J gene is TRBJ1-2, the V gene TRBV28; TRBD1 agrees at 7 bases. Germline-derived CDR1 and CDR2 are MDHEN and SYDVKM. The CDR3 runs to 15 residues. Here the CDR3 DNA reads TGTGCGGGCAGGCGGGGGCAGGGGGTGGGCTATGGCTACACCTTC. This gives the protein CAGRRGQGVGYGYTF.

In its sample, this clone was seen a few times. The chain recombines TRBV4-1 with TRBJ2-3; 7 nucleotides align to TRBD1. The CDR3 runs to 15 residues. Germline loops: CDR1 MGHRA, CDR2 YSYEKL. V was clipped by 4 bases and J by 2 bases; unmatched bases: 6. The DNA of the CDR3 is TGCGCCAGCAGCCCATCACAGGGGATCACAGATACGCAGTATTTT. Its protein is CASSPSQGITDTQYF.

This chain joins TRBV18 and TRBJ2-1, with D unresolved. Deletions cut 2 bases from V and 4 bases from J, with 12 bases between. This CDR3 is 15 amino acids long. Germline-derived CDR1 and CDR2 are KGHSH and LQKENI. CDR3 sequence reads: CASSPGFGPYNEQFF. DNA for the CDR3: TGTGCCAGCTCACCAGGTTTCGGCCCTTACAATGAGCAGTTCTTC.

This chain connects TRBV7-8 to TRBJ1-5; D remains ambiguous. Trimming pared 2 bases from V and 6 bases from J, leaving 8 bases between. This CDR3 spans 13 amino acids. Germline V gives CDR1 SGHVS, CDR2 FQNEAQ. CDR3 nucleotide sequence: TGTGCCAGCAGCTTATCCCCCCCTCAGCCCCAGCATTTT. It is translated as CASSLSPPQPQHF.

This clone came up a few times. The chain links TRBV4-2 to TRBJ1-1; 10 bases align to TRBD1. The CDR3 sequence is 14 residues long. The J segment lost 3 bases and the V segment lost 6 bases, leaving 4 bases of the junction unmatched. CDR1 is LGHNA, CDR2 YNFKEQ, per germline. The CDR3: CASRDGQGDTEAFF. CDR3 in DNA: TGTGCCAGCAGGGACGGACAGGGGGACACTGAAGCTTTCTTT.

This sequence joins TRBV5-1 and TRBJ1-1; D possibly corresponds to TRBD1 (5 bases). The CDR3 has 14 amino acids. Trimming removed 5 bases at V and 4 bases at J, with 15 bases between. Germline V gene data show CDR1 as SGHRS and CDR2 as YFSETQ. The CDR3 loop reads CASSDGGLSTEAFF. CDR3 DNA sequence: TGCGCCAGCAGTGATGGGGGTTTGAGCACTGAAGCTTTCTTT.

By share, this clone counts as medium-sized. The chain uses TRBV5-1 and TRBJ2-2; D is undetermined. The CDR3 length is 14 residues. The germline gives CDR1 SGHRS, CDR2 YFSETQ. Trimming pared 4 bases from V and 0 bases from J, leaving 7 bases between. DNA of the CDR3: TGCGCCAGCAGCCCGGTCCCGAACACCGGGGAGCTGTTTTTT. Its translation is CASSPVPNTGELFF.

CDR3 region: CASQTWGGRGSPLHF. The CDR3 nucleotides are TGTGCCAGCCAAACCTGGGGGGGGCGCGGTTCACCCCTCCACTTT. The chain joins TRBV19 to TRBJ1-6, with D maybe TRBD1 (6 bases). Germline V CDR1 and CDR2: LNHDA, SQIVND (reference sequence). Trimming took off 9 bases at V and 9 bases at J, with 21 bases between the two ends. The CDR3 runs 15 residues.

The chain joins TRBV7-9 to TRBJ2-7; 10 nucleotides align to TRBD2. There are 17 residues in the CDR3. Losses at the gene ends were 1 base for V and 2 bases for J; bases not matched to a gene: 8. CDR1 and CDR2 (germline): SEHNR, FQNEAQ (reference sequence). The DNA for the CDR3 is TGTGCCAGCAGCTTAGGAGGGCCGGGACTAGCGACCTACGAGCAGTACTTC. Translating gives CASSLGGPGLATYEQYF.

V usage is TRBV7-2 and J usage is TRBJ1-4; D uncertain. Per the germline V gene, CDR1 is SGHTA and CDR2 is FQGNSA. The CDR3 is 13 amino acids. The V end lost 1 base, the J end lost 8 bases, and 8 bases lay between the germline ends. CDR3 bases: TGTGCCAGCAGCTTAGGTGGGGTCGAAAAACTGTTTTTT. Translated, it gives CASSLGGVEKLFF.

V usage is TRBV24-1 and J usage is TRBJ2-7; 11 bases are shared with TRBD1. The V segment lost 4 bases and the J segment 5 bases; nucleotides outside the gene matches: 6. CDR1 and CDR2 from the germline V gene are KGHDR and SFDVKD. This CDR3 is 15 amino acids long. The CDR3 coding sequence is TGTGCCACCAGTGACGGACAGGGGGCGCGCCACGAGCAGTACTTC. It is translated as CATSDGQGARHEQYF.